A single sample gave rise to the 9 T cell receptor beta chains below, sequenced in a study of blood T cell repertoires in COVID-19. Assay: immunoSEQ multiplex PCR; the TCRdb copy retains only in-frame clones and omits some. The sample carries 150,000 or so clones, 79% recorded once. The sample comprised peripheral blood. The receptors derive from a woman in her seventies with COVID-19, enrolled during active disease.

A remark on this clone: Other nucleotide sequences in the sample specify the same CDR3. This chain connects TRBV5-1 to TRBJ2-3, with D possibly being TRBD1 (6 bases). Trimming left V 4 bases short and J 0 bases short, with 12 bases between. The germline gives CDR1 SGHRS, CDR2 YFSETQ. This CDR3 contains 15 residues. The chain's CDR3 is CASSDGTPSTDTQYF. CDR3 in DNA: TGCGCCAGCAGCGACGGGACACCTAGCACAGATACGCAGTATTTT. Based on the CDR3 plus reference TRBV5-1 and TRBJ2-3, the full variable domain is KAGVTQTPRYLIKTRGQQVTLSCSPISGHRSVSWYQQTPGQGLQFLFEYFSETQRNKGNFPGRFSGRQFSNSRSEMNVSTLELGDSALYLCASSDGTPSTDTQYFGPGTRLTVL.

The V call is TRBV14, the J call TRBJ2-7; 8 nucleotides align to TRBD1. CDR1 and CDR2 from the germline V gene are SGHDN and FVKESK. V lost 4 bases and J lost 5; bases outside the gene matches: 4. This CDR3 is 13 amino acids long. The CDR3 nucleotides are TGTGCCAGCAGCCCCTTGACAGGGGACGAGCAGTACTTC. Its protein is CASSPLTGDEQYF.

The chain carries TRBV5-4 and TRBJ1-1, with D possibly matching TRBD1 (5 bases). Germline lookup yields CDR1 SGHNT and CDR2 YYREEE (reference sequence). Trimming removed 6 bases at V and 3 bases at J, with 18 bases between. This CDR3 region has 15 residues. The CDR3 is CASKLPGVGDTEAFF. CDR3 DNA sequence: TGTGCCAGCAAATTACCGGGGGTCGGGGACACTGAAGCTTTCTTT.

The V and J genes are TRBV7-3 and TRBJ2-1; 10 bases fit TRBD1. CDR1 is SGHTA and CDR2 is FQGTGA in the germline V gene. V lost 5 bases, J lost 10 bases, and 8 bases stayed unmatched. The length of the CDR3 is 14 residues. The CDR3 region has the DNA TGTGCCAGCAGCCCAGGGACAGGGGCGGGGGAGCAGTTCTTC. Translating it yields CASSPGTGAGEQFF.

The V gene is TRBV7-9, the J gene TRBJ1-2, with D tentatively TRBD1 (5 bases). From germline, CDR1 is SEHNR and CDR2 FQNEAQ (reference sequence). The CDR3 loop spans 15 amino acids. V gave up 8 bases and J gave up 1 base, with 17 bases separating them. The CDR3: CASHHTGNYNYGYTF. CDR3 nucleotide sequence: TGTGCCAGCCACCATACAGGAAATTATAACTATGGCTACACCTTC.

This chain joins TRBV6-6 and TRBJ2-7; the match to TRBD2 covers 10 bases. V shed 0 bases, J shed 4 bases, and the junction held 6 bases outside the gene matches. This CDR3 spans 16 amino acids. The germline gives CDR1 MNHNY, CDR2 SVGAGI (reference sequence). The CDR3 sequence is CASSYSASGGGYEQYF. CDR3 in DNA: TGTGCCAGCAGTTACTCGGCTAGCGGGGGAGGATACGAGCAGTACTTC.

The chain uses TRBV5-4 and TRBJ2-2; D possibly corresponds to TRBD2 (5 bases). With 5 bases removed from V and 5 bases from J, the gap between germline ends came to 16 bases. The germline CDR1 and CDR2 sequences are SGHNT and YYREEE (reference sequence). This CDR3 has 15 residues. CDR3 sequence reads: CASSDARVATGELFF. CDR3 sequence (DNA): TGTGCCAGCAGTGATGCGAGGGTCGCAACCGGGGAGCTGTTTTTT.

In its sample, this clone was seen once. The chain links TRBV7-2 to TRBJ2-7; the match to TRBD2 covers 8 bases. This CDR3 has 15 amino acids. Trimming cost V 5 bases and J 6 bases; bases outside gene matches: 12. In germline, CDR1 is SGHTA, CDR2 FQGNSA. For the CDR3, the DNA is TGTGCCAGCAGCCCCGGGGGGGGGTACTTCTCCGAGCAGTACTTC. Its protein product is CASSPGGGYFSEQYF.

The chain couples TRBV6-4 to TRBJ2-2, with D perhaps matching TRBD1 (5 bases). Germline CDR1 MRHNA, CDR2 SNTAGT. The CDR3 is made up of 16 amino acids. Trimming took off 4 bases at V and 0 bases at J, with 12 bases between the two ends. CDR3 in amino acids: CASSASTDPNTGELFF. CDR3 nucleotide sequence: TGTGCCAGCAGTGCCTCGACAGATCCGAACACCGGGGAGCTGTTTTTT.